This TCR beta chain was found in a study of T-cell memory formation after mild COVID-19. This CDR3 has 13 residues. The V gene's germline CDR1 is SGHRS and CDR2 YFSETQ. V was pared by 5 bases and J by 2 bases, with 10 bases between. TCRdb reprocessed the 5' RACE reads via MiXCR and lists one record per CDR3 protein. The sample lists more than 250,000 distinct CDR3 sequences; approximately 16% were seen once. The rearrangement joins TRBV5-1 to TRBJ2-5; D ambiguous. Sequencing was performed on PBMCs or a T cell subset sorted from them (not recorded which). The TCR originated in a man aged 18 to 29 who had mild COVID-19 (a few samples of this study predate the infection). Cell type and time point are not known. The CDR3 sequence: CASSRQTQETQYF. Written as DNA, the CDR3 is TGCGCCAGCAGTCGGCAAACGCAAGAGACCCAGTACTTC.